What follows are 23 T cell receptor beta chains derived from one specimen sequenced in a study of PD-1 blockade in classical Hodgkin lymphoma (TCRdb year 2020). The method was the immunoSEQ multiplex PCR assay. TCRdb carries this immuneACCESS record with in-frame sequences only. Its versions omit some clonotypes, under half of them owing to an unresolved V gene in the studies checked, with the rest unexplained. The table for this sample lists tens of thousands of clones; about 92% of them were counted only once. The ten largest clones add up to approximately 8.2% of the sample. The time point label here, explained by the study, means: cycle 1 day 1 (C1D1), immediately before nivolumab initiation. Every trial patient had relapsed following autologous stem cell transplantation, and prior brentuximab vedotin exposure was what differed among cohorts A, B and C. Sample: peripheral blood mononuclear cells (PBMCs), taken at baseline. Receptor source: a human donor with classical Hodgkin lymphoma.

This clone was picked up one time. The rearrangement uses TRBV7-7 and TRBJ1-4; D possibly corresponds to TRBD1 (5 bases). Trimming removed 1 base at V and 8 bases at J, with 14 bases between. The V gene's germline CDR1 is SSHAT and CDR2 FNYEAQ (reference sequence). This CDR3 is built from 15 residues. The chain's CDR3 is CASSLVSGSGEKLFF. The CDR3 coding sequence is TGTGCCAGCAGCTTAGTGTCAGGGAGCGGGGAAAAACTGTTTTTT.

V gene TRBV28 combines with J gene TRBJ2-3; 7 bases are shared with TRBD1. The CDR3 has 15 amino acids. Trimming at V came to 3 bases and at J to 0 bases, leaving 3 bases not matched to a gene. Germline assignment: CDR1 MDHEN and CDR2 SYDVKM. The CDR3 nucleotides are TGTGCCAGCAGTTTCCTGGACAGGAGCACAGATACGCAGTATTTT. Amino acids: CASSFLDRSTDTQYF.

The chain links TRBV15 to TRBJ2-3; either TRBD1 or TRBD2 may fit D (5 bases each). Between the trimmed V and J ends, which lost 1 base and 2 bases, there was a span of 10 bases. Germline lookup yields CDR1 LNHNV and CDR2 YYDKDF (reference sequence). CDR3 length equals 15 residues. The chain's CDR3 is CATSRVGTDTDTQYF. In DNA form, the CDR3 reads TGTGCCACCAGCAGAGTCGGGACGGACACAGATACGCAGTATTTT.

This rearrangement joins TRBV6-6 to TRBJ2-3; 9 bases are shared with TRBD1. The CDR3 is 13 amino acids. Germline trimming cut 2 bases from V and 6 bases from J; bases unmatched to any gene: 0. CDR1 and CDR2 from the germline V gene are MNHNY and SVGAGI (reference sequence). The CDR3 loop reads CASSYGTGDTQYF. The CDR3 nucleotides read TGTGCCAGCAGTTACGGGACAGGGGATACGCAGTATTTT.

CDR3: CASSTLTGGTGELFF. CDR3 coding DNA: TGTGCCAGCAGCACATTGACAGGGGGCACCGGGGAGCTGTTTTTT. This rearrangement joins TRBV9 to TRBJ2-2, with TRBD1 identical over 9 bases. From germline, CDR1 is SGDLS and CDR2 YYNGEE. The CDR3 length is 15 residues. V lost 4 bases, J lost 4 bases, and 5 bases stayed unmatched.

V gene TRBV19 combines with J gene TRBJ1-5, with D possibly being TRBD1 (5 bases). Germline V gene data show CDR1 as LNHDA and CDR2 as SQIVND (reference sequence). The CDR3 has 16 residues. V was trimmed by 7 bases and J by 4 bases, leaving 20 bases between them. CDR3 loop: CASNTNFGHVNQPQHF. CDR3 bases: TGTGCCAGTAATACAAACTTTGGACACGTTAATCAGCCCCAGCATTTT. Full variable domain (remainder filled in from reference TRBV19 and TRBJ1-5): DGGITQSPKYLFRKEGQNVTLSCEQNLNHDAMYWYRQDPGQGLRLIYYSQIVNDFQKGDIAEGYSVSREKKESFPLTVTSAQKNPTAFYLCASNTNFGHVNQPQHFGDGTRLSIL.

CDR3 nucleotide sequence: TGTGCCACCAGCCCCCAGTTAGGAAGCCAGGGTCATACGCAGTATTTT. It specifies CATSPQLGSQGHTQYF. The genes are TRBV15 and TRBJ2-3; possibly TRBD1 for D (5 bases). Germline V gene data show CDR1 as LNHNV and CDR2 as YYDKDF (reference sequence). Trimming shortened V by 5 bases and J by 7 bases, and 22 bases separated the two germline ends. The CDR3 sequence is 16 residues long.

The chain has TRBV5-8 and TRBJ1-3; maybe TRBD1 (5 bases). CDR3 length: 14 amino acids. Germline CDR1 SGHTS, CDR2 YDEGEE. The V end lost 3 bases, the J end lost 7 bases, and 14 bases lay between the germline ends. The CDR3: CASSWGTAGNTIYF. The CDR3 nucleotides are TGTGCCAGCAGCTGGGGGACCGCGGGGAACACCATATATTTT.

The chain is built from TRBV6-5 and TRBJ2-5; D may be TRBD1 or TRBD2 (5 bases each). The CDR3 totals 15 residues. From germline, CDR1 is MNHEY and CDR2 SVGAGI. Trimming pared 0 bases from V and 5 bases from J, leaving 13 bases between. CDR3 in amino acids: CASSYSIGGAETQYF. Written as DNA, the CDR3 is TGTGCCAGCAGTTACTCGATTGGGGGAGCGGAGACCCAGTACTTC.

This chain uses TRBV5-5 with TRBJ1-2, with unresolved D. The V and J ends lost 2 bases and 8 bases respectively, with 7 bases between them. CDR3 length: 11 residues. CDR1 is SGHKS and CDR2 is YYEKEE in the germline V gene (reference sequence). CDR3 DNA: TGTGCCAGCAGCTTAGTTCTCGGCTACACCTTC. It specifies CASSLVLGYTF.

The chain has TRBV7-9 and TRBJ2-7, with D uncertain. This CDR3 is 13 amino acids long. Trimming removed 5 bases at V and 6 bases at J, with 14 bases between. Germline CDR1 SEHNR, CDR2 FQNEAQ (reference sequence). This CDR3 reads CASSPESGLEQYF. Written as DNA, the CDR3 is TGTGCCAGCAGCCCGGAGTCGGGCCTCGAGCAGTACTTC. Based on the CDR3 plus reference TRBV7-9 and TRBJ2-7, the full variable domain is DTGVSQNPRHKITKRGQNVTFRCDPISEHNRLYWYRQTLGQGPEFLTYFQNEAQLEKSRLLSDRFSAERPKGSFSTLEIQRTEQGDSAMYLCASSPESGLEQYFGPGTRLTVT.

The chain has TRBV28 and TRBJ2-7; 11 bases match TRBD1. This CDR3 spans 16 amino acids. V gave up 5 bases and J gave up 6 bases; unmatched junction bases: 12. Germline V gives CDR1 MDHEN, CDR2 SYDVKM. CDR3 nucleotide sequence: TGTGCCAGCAGTCCCCCGGATGGGACAGGGGGTCCCGAGCAGTACTTC. Amino acid sequence: CASSPPDGTGGPEQYF.

CDR3 sequence: CASSLGGQETQYF. CDR3 bases: TGTGCCAGCAGCTTAGGAGGGCAAGAGACCCAGTACTTC. The chain recombines TRBV11-3 with TRBJ2-5; weak D call: TRBD2 (5 bases). The CDR3 sequence is 13 residues long. From germline, CDR1 is SGHNT and CDR2 YENEEA. Trimming stripped 1 base from V and 2 bases from J, with 5 bases between.

CDR3 loop: CASRTAGSSYEQYF. The CDR3 bases are TGTGCCAGCAGGACGGCGGGTTCGTCTTACGAGCAGTACTTC. The V call is TRBV11-2, the J call TRBJ2-7, with D perhaps TRBD2 (5 bases). Germline assignment: CDR1 SGHAT and CDR2 FQNNGV. There are 14 residues in the CDR3. V dropped 6 bases and J dropped 4 bases, with 16 bases sitting between them.

J is TRBJ1-2 and V is TRBV27; 7 positions match TRBD1. This CDR3 spans 14 amino acids. Looked up from germline, CDR1 is MNHEY and CDR2 is SMNVEV (reference sequence). J lost 1 base, V lost 5 bases, and 4 bases had no gene match. Here the CDR3 reads CASSPWDSNYGYTF. The CDR3 region has the DNA TGTGCCAGCAGTCCCTGGGACAGTAACTATGGCTACACCTTC.

CDR3 residues: CSVEMGGPEAFF. The CDR3 DNA is TGCAGCGTTGAGATGGGGGGGCCTGAAGCTTTCTTT. The chain is built from TRBV29-1 and TRBJ1-1, with D perhaps matching TRBD1 (6 bases). Germline CDR1 reads SQVTM; CDR2 reads ANQGSEA. The V and J ends lost 3 bases and 6 bases respectively, with 11 bases between them. The CDR3 is made up of 12 amino acids.

The chain combines TRBV28 with TRBJ2-7; 9 nucleotides agree with TRBD2. Germline V gene data show CDR1 as MDHEN and CDR2 as SYDVKM. The CDR3 has 17 amino acids. The J segment lost 2 bases and the V segment lost 2 bases, leaving 10 bases of the junction unmatched. The CDR3, as DNA: TGTGCCAGCAGTTTAACCCTCTATAGCGGGAGCACCTACGAGCAGTACTTC. Residues: CASSLTLYSGSTYEQYF.

This clone showed up just once. V is TRBV27 and J is TRBJ2-3; D not resolved. Germline lookup yields CDR1 MNHEY and CDR2 SMNVEV (reference sequence). Trimming took 1 base from V and 2 from J, leaving 7 bases between them. This CDR3 comprises 14 residues. CDR3 loop: CASSLLGNTDTQYF. CDR3 coding DNA: TGTGCCAGCAGTTTATTGGGGAACACAGATACGCAGTATTTT.

The chain is built from TRBV5-1 and TRBJ1-6; TRBD1 matches 7 bases. Germline CDR1 reads SGHRS; CDR2 reads YFSETQ. The J segment lost 7 bases and the V segment lost 0 bases, leaving 7 bases of the junction unmatched. The CDR3 runs to 16 residues. CDR3 loop: CASSLGLGDRNSPLHF. The CDR3 coding sequence is TGCGCCAGCAGCTTGGGGTTAGGGGACAGAAATTCACCCCTCCACTTT. Full variable domain (outside the CDR3, taken from reference TRBV5-1 and TRBJ1-6): KAGVTQTPRYLIKTRGQQVTLSCSPISGHRSVSWYQQTPGQGLQFLFEYFSETQRNKGNFPGRFSGRQFSNSRSEMNVSTLELGDSALYLCASSLGLGDRNSPLHFGNGTRLTVT.

The rearrangement links TRBV9 to TRBJ2-4, with D maybe TRBD2 (5 bases). V lost 0 bases, J lost 9 bases, and 19 bases lay in between. The CDR3 spans 16 residues. Per the germline V gene, CDR1 is SGDLS and CDR2 is YYNGEE. In DNA form, the CDR3 reads TGTGCCAGCAGCGTAGCTTCTAGCCCTCCCGAGGGCATTCAGTACTTC. Residues: CASSVASSPPEGIQYF.

For the CDR3, the DNA is TGCGCCAGCAGCTTGGTTACAGGACTAGCGGGACGCTCCTACGAGCAGTACTTC. Translation: CASSLVTGLAGRSYEQYF. The rearrangement uses TRBV5-1 and TRBJ2-7; 12 bases line up with TRBD2. Trimming cost V 0 bases and J 0 bases; bases outside gene matches: 7. The CDR3 runs to 18 residues. Per germline, CDR1 SGHRS and CDR2 YFSETQ.

The chain carries TRBV27 and TRBJ1-2; no clear D. Germline V gene lookup returns CDR1 MNHEY and CDR2 SMNVEV (reference sequence). Trimming left V 3 bases short and J 6 bases short, with 14 bases between. CDR3 length equals 14 residues. In DNA form, the CDR3 reads TGTGCCAGCAGTTTTAACCTGGCATACAATGGCTACACCTTC. Amino acid sequence: CASSFNLAYNGYTF.

The chain couples TRBV18 to TRBJ1-1; D is unresolved. CDR3 length: 16 amino acids. Trimming removed 6 bases at V and 1 base at J, with 18 bases between. Germline values: CDR1 KGHSH, CDR2 LQKENI. CDR3 sequence reads: CASSPTSLTKNTEAFF. DNA of the CDR3: TGTGCCAGCTCCCCAACCTCCCTGACAAAGAACACTGAAGCTTTCTTT. The full variable domain, its missing parts supplied by reference TRBV18 and TRBJ1-1, is NAGVMQNPRHLVRRRGQEARLRCSPMKGHSHVYWYRQLPEEGLKFMVYLQKENIIDESGMPKERFSAEFPKEGPSILRIQQVVRGDSAAYFCASSPTSLTKNTEAFFGQGTRLTVV.